The rows below give T cell receptor beta chains drawn from one sample of a study of early T cells in non-severe SARS-CoV-2 infection. TCRdb called the 5' RACE reads again in MiXCR, with one record for every CDR3 protein. The sample has some 91,000 distinct CDR3 sequences; less than 15% are singletons. The sequenced material came from whole blood. Source of these receptors: an adult who was a healthcare worker with PCR-confirmed SARS-CoV-2 infection or an uninfected control (not recorded which). The CDR3 runs from the conserved cysteine through the conserved F or W. Fields, in order: clone size, J gene, V gene, D gene, CDR3 protein, CDR3 DNA. D genes are given only for firm matches. The size entry is marked missing in some rows and otherwise reads once, few, many or a size class.

once TRBJ2-7 TRBV29-1 . CSVEDRAGSSGEQYF TGCAGCGTTGAAGATCGGGCAGGGAGTTCGGGAGAGCAGTACTTC
. TRBJ1-1 TRBV20-1 TRBD1 CSAHRGGMNTEAFF TGCAGTGCTCACCGAGGGGGCATGAACACTGAAGCTTTCTTT
many TRBJ2-5 TRBV27 TRBD1 CASRRTGGSGETQYF TGTGCCAGCAGGCGGACAGGGGGCTCGGGGGAGACCCAGTACTTC
few TRBJ2-4 TRBV11-2 . CASSVDSKNIQYF TGTGCCAGCAGCGTCGACAGCAAAAACATTCAGTACTTC
few TRBJ2-7 TRBV7-9 . CASSPDVYEQYF TGTGCCAGCAGCCCGGACGTCTACGAGCAGTACTTC
. TRBJ2-1 TRBV7-2 TRBD1 CASSRDRGWNEQFF TGTGCCAGCAGCCGGGACAGGGGGTGGAATGAGCAGTTCTTC
. TRBJ2-3 TRBV7-2 . CASSRGTSSTDTQYF TGTGCCAGCAGCCGAGGGACTTCTAGCACAGATACGCAGTATTTT
few TRBJ2-3 TRBV6-2/TRBV6-3 TRBD1 CASGTATDTQYF TGTGCCAGTGGGACAGCCACAGATACGCAGTATTTT
many TRBJ1-5 TRBV20-1 . CSARVGSSNQPQHF TGCAGTGCTAGAGTGGGGTCCAGCAATCAGCCCCAGCATTTT
. TRBJ2-1 TRBV4-1 TRBD2 CASSQGLAGAAYNEQFF TGCGCCAGCAGCCAAGGACTAGCGGGGGCCGCCTACAATGAGCAGTTCTTC
. TRBJ1-2 TRBV6-6 . CASSYSRPGGDYGYTF TGTGCCAGCAGTTACTCCCGTCCTGGCGGGGACTATGGCTACACCTTC
many TRBJ1-2 TRBV20-1 TRBD1 CSAQTGTGTYGYTF TGCAGTGCTCAAACCGGGACAGGGACCTATGGCTACACCTTC
few TRBJ2-4 TRBV2 . CASGGSLGIQYF TGTGCCAGTGGGGGCTCTTTGGGGATTCAGTACTTC
many TRBJ2-2 TRBV6-2/TRBV6-3 . CASSYFDPGELFF TGTGCCAGCAGTTACTTCGACCCCGGGGAGCTGTTTTTT
many TRBJ2-5 TRBV5-1 . CASSLGIGKGETQYF TGCGCCAGCAGCTTGGGGATAGGGAAAGGAGAGACCCAGTACTTC
many TRBJ1-1 TRBV18 . CASSPQTPNTEAFF TGTGCCAGCTCACCACAAACACCGAACACTGAAGCTTTCTTT
few TRBJ2-2 TRBV6-5 . CASSPDWGNGELFF TGTGCCAGCAGCCCCGATTGGGGCAACGGGGAGCTGTTTTTT
. TRBJ2-1 TRBV28 . CASSSVTLYSYNEQFF TGTGCCAGCAGTTCAGTGACCCTTTACTCCTACAATGAGCAGTTCTTC
few TRBJ2-3 TRBV6-8 . CASNIRPDTQYF TGTGCCAGCAACATAAGACCAGATACGCAGTATTTT
. TRBJ2-5 TRBV7-2 . CASSLVRGWGQETQYF TGTGCCAGCAGCTTAGTCCGGGGTTGGGGCCAAGAGACCCAGTACTTC
many TRBJ2-7 TRBV7-2 TRBD2 CASSLRTSGGRPGVQYF TGTGCCAGCAGCCTCCGGACTAGCGGGGGCCGGCCGGGGGTGCAGTACTTC
. TRBJ2-3 TRBV4-2 TRBD2 CASSRLAGPTDTQYF TGTGCCAGCAGCCGTCTAGCGGGGCCCACAGATACGCAGTATTTT
few TRBJ1-2 TRBV27 . CASRGTFGYTF TGTGCCAGCCGAGGTACCTTTGGCTACACCTTC
. TRBJ1-6 TRBV21-1 . CASSERGPLHF TGTGCCAGCAGCGAGCGGGGGCCCCTCCACTTT
many TRBJ2-7 TRBV5-5 . CASSPTGEAYEQYF TGTGCCAGCAGCCCTACTGGGGAGGCGTACGAGCAGTACTTC
. TRBJ1-1 TRBV5-1 TRBD1 CASSLGTGRGTEAFF TGCGCCAGCAGCTTGGGGACAGGGAGGGGGACTGAAGCTTTCTTT
. TRBJ2-5 TRBV11-2 . CASSLDPGDQETQYF TGTGCCAGCAGCTTAGACCCCGGGGACCAAGAGACCCAGTACTTC
. TRBJ1-1 TRBV7-2 TRBD1 CASSQGQDYTEAFF TGTGCCAGCAGTCAAGGACAGGACTACACTGAAGCTTTCTTT
few TRBJ1-1 TRBV6-6 . CASSYAPQNSPAFF TGTGCCAGCAGTTACGCCCCTCAGAATAGTCCAGCTTTCTTT
many TRBJ1-1 TRBV19 . CASKEGINTEAFF TGTGCCAGTAAAGAGGGGATAAACACTGAAGCTTTCTTT
many TRBJ1-2 TRBV7-9 . CASSLTGTRTLNYGYTF TGTGCCAGCAGCTTAACCGGGACAAGGACCCTTAACTATGGCTACACCTTC
. TRBJ1-2 TRBV19 TRBD1 CASARTGANYGYTF TGTGCCAGTGCCCGGACAGGAGCTAACTATGGCTACACCTTC
few TRBJ1-6 TRBV6-5 . CASKALQGKSHSPLHF TGTGCCAGCAAGGCGCTTCAGGGGAAGTCACATTCACCCCTCCACTTT
many TRBJ2-7 TRBV20-1 . CSARGGETEQYF TGCAGTGCTAGGGGGGGCGAGACCGAGCAGTACTTC
many TRBJ2-2 TRBV11-2 . CASSLYLTGELFF TGTGCCAGCAGCTTATATCTAACCGGGGAGCTGTTTTTT
. TRBJ2-5 TRBV29-1 . CSVDPRVETQYF TGCAGCGTCGACCCCAGAGTAGAGACCCAGTACTTC
many TRBJ2-1 TRBV4-1 . CASSQVSGSGYNEQFF TGCGCCAGCAGCCAAGTATCCGGGTCGGGATACAATGAGCAGTTCTTC
. TRBJ1-2 TRBV6-2/TRBV6-3 . CASRQTVYGYTF TGTGCCAGCAGACAGACAGTGTATGGCTACACCTTC
few TRBJ2-4 TRBV20-1 . CSARASGSKNIQYF TGCAGTGCTAGAGCCAGCGGGTCCAAAAACATTCAGTACTTC
. TRBJ2-2 TRBV19 . CASSTRGDVGELFF TGTGCCAGTAGTACTAGGGGGGACGTCGGGGAGCTGTTTTTT
. TRBJ1-5 TRBV6-5 TRBD1 CASRTFRDSNQPQHF TGTGCCAGCAGGACATTCCGGGACAGTAATCAGCCCCAGCATTTT
. TRBJ2-5 TRBV5-5 . CASSKTGEETQYF TGTGCCAGCAGCAAGACAGGCGAAGAGACCCAGTACTTC
. TRBJ2-5 TRBV12-3/TRBV12-4 . CASSPAWGAPETQYF TGTGCCAGCAGCCCAGCGTGGGGGGCCCCAGAGACCCAGTACTTC
many TRBJ2-5 TRBV29-1 TRBD1 CSVGQGSHETQYF TGCAGCGTTGGACAGGGCTCCCATGAGACCCAGTACTTC
few TRBJ1-6 TRBV6-6 . CASSLGHRDSPLHF TGTGCCAGCAGTCTGGGACACCGTGATTCACCCCTCCACTTT
many TRBJ2-3 TRBV6-1 . CASSVERQDTQYF TGTGCCAGCAGTGTAGAGAGGCAAGATACGCAGTATTTT
many TRBJ2-7 TRBV29-1 TRBD1 CSVARDRGEQYF TGCAGCGTTGCCAGGGACAGGGGCGAGCAGTACTTC
. TRBJ2-7 TRBV5-1 . CASKTGTSSYEQYF TGCGCCAGCAAAACCGGGACAAGCTCCTACGAGCAGTACTTC
. TRBJ2-7 TRBV7-2 . CASFLGIRYEQYF TGTGCCAGCTTTTTAGGGATCCGCTACGAGCAGTACTTC
many TRBJ1-5 TRBV24-1 . CATSQGNQPQHF TGTGCCACCAGTCAGGGCAATCAGCCCCAGCATTTT
. TRBJ2-3 TRBV11-2 . CASSGFASSTDTQYF TGTGCCAGCAGCGGGTTTGCTTCGAGCACAGATACGCAGTATTTT
. TRBJ2-2 TRBV6-5 . CASSKGLTNTGELFF TGTGCCAGCAGTAAAGGACTGACGAACACCGGGGAGCTGTTTTTT
few TRBJ1-5 TRBV20-1 . CSADRTGSANQPQHF TGCAGTGCTGACCGAACAGGGTCCGCCAATCAGCCCCAGCATTTT
many TRBJ2-2 TRBV19 . CASIRDGRGTGELFF TGTGCCAGTATACGGGATGGAAGGGGCACCGGGGAGCTGTTTTTT
many TRBJ2-1 TRBV20-1 . CSARDMAGSYNEQFF TGCAGTGCTAGAGATATGGCGGGGAGCTACAATGAGCAGTTCTTC
. TRBJ2-5 TRBV7-9 . CASSFQGEGETQYF TGTGCCAGCAGCTTTCAGGGGGAGGGAGAGACCCAGTACTTC
many TRBJ1-2 TRBV5-4 . CASSLAGGGGYGYTF TGTGCCAGCAGCTTGGCCGGTGGGGGCGGCTATGGCTACACCTTC
many TRBJ2-1 TRBV20-1 TRBD2 CSAPTSGGRSEQFF TGCAGTGCCCCTACTAGCGGGGGACGATCTGAGCAGTTCTTC
. TRBJ2-2 TRBV6-2/TRBV6-3 TRBD2 CASSRLAGSATGELFF TGTGCCAGCAGTAGACTAGCGGGGTCAGCCACCGGGGAGCTGTTTTTT
many TRBJ1-5 TRBV7-2 . CASSLWGSDQPQHF TGTGCCAGCAGCTTATGGGGCTCCGATCAGCCCCAGCATTTT